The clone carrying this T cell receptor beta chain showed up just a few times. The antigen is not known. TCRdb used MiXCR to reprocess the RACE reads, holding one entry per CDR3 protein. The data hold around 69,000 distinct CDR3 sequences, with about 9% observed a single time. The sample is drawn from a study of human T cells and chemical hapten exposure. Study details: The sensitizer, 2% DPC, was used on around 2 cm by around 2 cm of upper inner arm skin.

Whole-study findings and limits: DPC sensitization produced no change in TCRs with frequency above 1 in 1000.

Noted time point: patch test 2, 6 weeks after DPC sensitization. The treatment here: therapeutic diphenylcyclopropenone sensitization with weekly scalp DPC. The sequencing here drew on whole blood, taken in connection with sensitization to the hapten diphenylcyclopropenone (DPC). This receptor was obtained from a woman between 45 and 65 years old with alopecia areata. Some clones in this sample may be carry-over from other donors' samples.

The CDR3 region has the DNA TGTGCCAGCCGCAGGGGGGGTAACTATGGCTACACCTTC. Translation: CASRRGGNYGYTF. The chain links TRBV27 to TRBJ1-2; 7 bases are a match to TRBD1. The germline CDR1 and CDR2 sequences are MNHEY and SMNVEV (reference sequence). Germline trimming cut 8 bases from V and 1 base from J; bases unmatched to any gene: 4. The CDR3 is made up of 13 amino acids.